This TCR beta chain was sequenced during a study of CD8 T cells in ankylosing spondylitis. Scientists made TCR beta libraries using quantitative 5'-RACE with molecular barcodes. A single record per CDR3 protein comes from TCRdb applying MiXCR to the 5' RACE reads. The sample has approximately 350,000 distinct CDR3 sequences, 20% seen once. The sample taken for sequencing was blood, either unsorted or a sorted T cell fraction (not recorded which). This TCR derives from a male donor with ankylosing spondylitis or in good health (not recorded which).

The CDR3 nucleotides are TGTGCCAGCAGCTTAGATCTAGCGGGGGCCTACAATGAGCAGTTCTTC. Its translation is CASSLDLAGAYNEQFF. The chain combines TRBV11-2 with TRBJ2-1; 10 bases fit TRBD2. J was trimmed by 2 bases and V by 0 bases; bases with no gene match: 1. Germline-derived CDR1 and CDR2 are SGHAT and FQNNGV. This CDR3 is 16 amino acids long.